Shown below are 10 T cell receptor beta chains from a single sample sequenced in a study of control samples from healthy donors and cancer patients. Produced via immunoSEQ multiplex PCR; TCRdb's table is partial and in-frame only. The table has over 120,000 clones, around 90% seen once. The sequenced sample consisted of blood. The receptor source for this set is a man aged 25-45 years in good health.

The rearrangement joins TRBV3-1 (or the pseudogene TRBV3-2) to TRBJ1-2; 9 bases are a match to TRBD1. The CDR3 covers 13 residues. Per the germline V gene, CDR1 is LGHDT and CDR2 is YNNKEL (reference sequence). J gave up 6 bases and V 4 bases, and 3 bases lay outside the gene matches. The CDR3 region is CASSLRQGDGYTF. Written as DNA, the CDR3 is TGTGCCAGCAGCCTCAGACAGGGGGATGGCTACACCTTC.

This clone was detected only a few times. A single base separates this from a much larger clone, so it may be a read error. The rearrangement uses TRBV4-1 and TRBJ1-5; weak D call: TRBD1 (6 bases). Germline-derived CDR1 and CDR2 are MGHRA and YSYEKL. V lost 4 bases and J lost 1, with 11 bases in between. This CDR3 region has 15 residues. The DNA for the CDR3 is TGCGCCAGCAGCCTAGGACAGATGAGCAATCAGCCCCAGCATTTT. This gives the protein CASSLGQMSNQPQHF.

The rearrangement uses TRBV19 and TRBJ1-1; maybe TRBD1 (5 bases). In germline, CDR1 is LNHDA, CDR2 SQIVND (reference sequence). This CDR3 is built from 13 residues. The V gene lost 3 bases and the J gene lost 3 bases, with 8 bases spanning the gap. CDR3 sequence reads: CASSIAGDTEAFF. DNA of the CDR3: TGTGCCAGTAGTATTGCGGGGGACACTGAAGCTTTCTTT.

The rearrangement links TRBV27 to TRBJ1-1; no reliable D call. CDR1 is MNHEY, CDR2 SMNVEV, per germline (reference sequence). The CDR3 loop spans 14 amino acids. The V end was cut by 5 bases, the J end by 4 bases, with 14 bases between. CDR3 in DNA: TGTGCCAGCAGTCAGGTTACGAGAGTCACTGAAGCTTTCTTT. Protein sequence: CASSQVTRVTEAFF.

This chain uses TRBV7-2 with TRBJ1-2; D unresolved. The CDR3 runs 15 residues. Germline-derived CDR1 and CDR2 are SGHTA and FQGNSA. Trimming stripped 1 base from V and 8 bases from J, with 17 bases between. The CDR3 region has the DNA TGTGCCAGCAGCTTAGAGGTCGTGCCTCTTATGGGCTACACCTTC. Translating it yields CASSLEVVPLMGYTF.

CDR3 sequence: CAKIAGGRADTQYF. The DNA for the CDR3 is TGTGCCAAAATAGCGGGGGGGCGCGCAGATACGCAGTATTTT. V and J are TRBV21-1 and TRBJ2-3; the listed D gene, TRBD2, was not tested against the DNA. TRBV21-1 is labeled a pseudogene. The CDR3 length is 14 residues.

The genes are TRBV30 and TRBJ1-2; 8 nucleotides align to TRBD1. This CDR3 contains 16 residues. CDR1 and CDR2 (germline): GTSNPN, SVGIG (reference sequence). The V gene end was trimmed by 4 bases and the J gene end by 0 bases; junction bases not matched to a gene: 10. The CDR3: CAWNQTGQDTNYGYTF. The CDR3 nucleotides read TGTGCCTGGAACCAGACGGGACAGGATACTAACTATGGCTACACCTTC.

The rearrangement uses TRBV10-3 and TRBJ2-7; TRBD1 aligns across 10 bases. From germline, CDR1 is ENHRY and CDR2 SYGVKD. The V segment lost 4 bases and the J segment 7 bases; nucleotides outside the gene matches: 10. The CDR3 consists of 15 residues. CDR3: CAISGGQGLTMEQYF. Written as DNA, the CDR3 is TGTGCCATCAGTGGGGGACAGGGGCTCACAATGGAGCAGTACTTC.

This clone was seen a single time. The V gene is TRBV5-1, the J gene TRBJ1-5; TRBD1 agrees at 7 bases. Per germline, CDR1 SGHRS and CDR2 YFSETQ. The CDR3 runs to 15 residues. The junction had 4 bases not matched to a gene; V was cut back by 4 bases and J by 0 bases. The CDR3 sequence: CASSPWDSSNQPQHF. The CDR3 DNA is TGCGCCAGCAGCCCCTGGGACAGTAGCAATCAGCCCCAGCATTTT.

The rearrangement links TRBV28 to TRBJ1-4; D is possibly TRBD1 (5 bases). This CDR3 is 13 amino acids long. V shed 3 bases and J shed 5 bases, with 7 bases lying between them. CDR1 is MDHEN, CDR2 SYDVKM, per germline. DNA of the CDR3: TGTGCCAGCAGTTTTGAGGGGAATGAAAAACTGTTTTTT. Protein product: CASSFEGNEKLFF.